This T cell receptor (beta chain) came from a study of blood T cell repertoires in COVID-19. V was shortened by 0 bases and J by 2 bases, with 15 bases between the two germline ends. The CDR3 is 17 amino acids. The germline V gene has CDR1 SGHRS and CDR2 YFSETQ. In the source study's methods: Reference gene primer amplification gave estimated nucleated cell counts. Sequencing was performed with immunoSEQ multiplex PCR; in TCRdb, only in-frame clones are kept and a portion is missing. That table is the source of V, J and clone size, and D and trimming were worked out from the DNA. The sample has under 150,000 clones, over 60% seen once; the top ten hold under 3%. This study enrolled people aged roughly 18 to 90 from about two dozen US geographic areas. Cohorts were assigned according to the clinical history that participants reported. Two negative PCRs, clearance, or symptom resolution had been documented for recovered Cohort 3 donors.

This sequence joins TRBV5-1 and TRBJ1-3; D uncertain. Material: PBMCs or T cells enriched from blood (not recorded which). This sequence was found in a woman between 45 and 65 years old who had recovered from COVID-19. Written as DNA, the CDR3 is TGCGCCAGCAGCTTGGGGCAACAGAATCCCCCTGGAAACACCATATATTTT. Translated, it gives CASSLGQQNPPGNTIYF. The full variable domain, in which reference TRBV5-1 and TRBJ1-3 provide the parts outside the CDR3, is KAGVTQTPRYLIKTRGQQVTLSCSPISGHRSVSWYQQTPGQGLQFLFEYFSETQRNKGNFPGRFSGRQFSNSRSEMNVSTLELGDSALYLCASSLGQQNPPGNTIYFGEGSWLTVV.